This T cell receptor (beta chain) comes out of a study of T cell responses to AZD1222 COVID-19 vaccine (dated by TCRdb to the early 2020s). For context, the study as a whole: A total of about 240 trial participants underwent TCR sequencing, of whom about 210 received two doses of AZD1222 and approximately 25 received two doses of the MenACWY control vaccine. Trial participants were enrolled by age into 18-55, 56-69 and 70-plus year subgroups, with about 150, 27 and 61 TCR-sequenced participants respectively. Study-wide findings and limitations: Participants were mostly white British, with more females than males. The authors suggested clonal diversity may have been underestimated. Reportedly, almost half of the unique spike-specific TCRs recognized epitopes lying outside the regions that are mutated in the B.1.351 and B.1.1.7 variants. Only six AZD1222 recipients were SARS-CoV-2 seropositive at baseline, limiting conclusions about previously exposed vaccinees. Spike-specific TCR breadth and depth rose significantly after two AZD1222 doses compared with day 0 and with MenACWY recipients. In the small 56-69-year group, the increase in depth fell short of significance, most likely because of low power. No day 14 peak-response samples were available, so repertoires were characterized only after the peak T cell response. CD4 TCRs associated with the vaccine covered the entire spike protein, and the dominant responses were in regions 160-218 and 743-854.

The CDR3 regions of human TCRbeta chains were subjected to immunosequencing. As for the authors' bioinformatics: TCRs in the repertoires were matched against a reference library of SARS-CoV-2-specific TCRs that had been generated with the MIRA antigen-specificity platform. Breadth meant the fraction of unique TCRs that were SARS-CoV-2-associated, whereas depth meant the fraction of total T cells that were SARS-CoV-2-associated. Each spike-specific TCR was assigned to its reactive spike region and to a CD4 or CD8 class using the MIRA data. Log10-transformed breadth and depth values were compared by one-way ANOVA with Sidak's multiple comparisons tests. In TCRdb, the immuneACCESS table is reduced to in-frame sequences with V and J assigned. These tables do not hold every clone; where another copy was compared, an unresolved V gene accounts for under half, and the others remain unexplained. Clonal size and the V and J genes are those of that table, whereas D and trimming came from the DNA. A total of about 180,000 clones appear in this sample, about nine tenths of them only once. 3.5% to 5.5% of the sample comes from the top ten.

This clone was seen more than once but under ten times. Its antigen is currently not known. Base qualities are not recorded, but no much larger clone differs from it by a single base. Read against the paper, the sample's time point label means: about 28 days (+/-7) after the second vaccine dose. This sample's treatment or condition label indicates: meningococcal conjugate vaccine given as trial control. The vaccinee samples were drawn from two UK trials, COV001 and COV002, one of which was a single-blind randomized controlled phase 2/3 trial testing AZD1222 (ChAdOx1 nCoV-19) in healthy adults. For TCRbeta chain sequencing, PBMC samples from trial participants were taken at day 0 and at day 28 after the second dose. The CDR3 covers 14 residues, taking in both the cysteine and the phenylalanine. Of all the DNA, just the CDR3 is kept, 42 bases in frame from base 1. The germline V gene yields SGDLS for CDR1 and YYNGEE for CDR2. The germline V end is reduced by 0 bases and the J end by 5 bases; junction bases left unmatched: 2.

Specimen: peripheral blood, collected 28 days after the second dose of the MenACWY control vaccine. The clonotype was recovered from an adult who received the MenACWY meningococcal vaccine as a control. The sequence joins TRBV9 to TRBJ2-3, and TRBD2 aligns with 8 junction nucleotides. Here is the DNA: TGTGCCAGCAGCGTAGATAGCGGGAAAGATACGCAGTATTTT. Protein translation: CASSVDSGKDTQYF.